This TCR beta chain was recorded in a study of blood T cell repertoires in COVID-19. Study summary: Specimens from acute and convalescent COVID-19 originated in the United States, Italy and Spain. From T cells, B-cell-depleted T cells, or PBMCs came the material, which was cDNA or gDNA.

Authors' analysis steps: Amplification from reference gene primers served as the basis for estimated nucleated cell counts. TCRdb keeps only in-frame clones here, not all; method: immunoSEQ multiplex PCR. D and trimming come from the DNA, and the V and J calls and clone size come from that table. In the table there are some 120,000 clones, more than 75% of which are singletons. CDR1 and CDR2 from the germline V gene are LNHDA and SQIVND (reference sequence). V was shortened by 4 bases and J by 1 base, with 15 bases between the two germline ends. CDR3 length equals 16 residues. This TCR derives from a woman aged 45 to 65 who had recovered from COVID-19. Material for sequencing was peripheral blood. The rearrangement joins TRBV19 to TRBJ2-3; a weak D match, TRBD2 (5 bases). CDR3 sequence: CASSKPASRGTDTQYF. The CDR3 DNA reads TGTGCCAGTAGTAAACCCGCTAGCCGAGGCACAGATACGCAGTATTTT.